What follows are 10 T cell receptor beta chains derived from one specimen sequenced in a study of T-cell memory formation after mild COVID-19. TCRdb re-derived calls from the 5' RACE reads in MiXCR, one entry per CDR3 protein. Found here are over 450,000 distinct CDR3 sequences, roughly 20% of them singletons; the top ten hold approximately 13%. Sequenced: PBMCs or a T cell subset sorted from them (not recorded which). Every receptor here comes from an adult woman who had mild COVID-19 (a few samples of this study predate the infection). Cell type and time point are not known.

Only a few counts were recorded for this clonotype. The rearrangement uses TRBV30 and TRBJ2-1, with unresolved D. The ends were cut back, 5 bases at V and 3 bases at J, with 11 bases in the middle. This CDR3 has 13 residues. Germline-derived CDR1 and CDR2 are GTSNPN and SVGIG (reference sequence). The CDR3, as DNA: TGTGCCTGGTGCTCCGAGGTCTACAATGAGCAGTTCTTC. Protein sequence: CAWCSEVYNEQFF.

This clonotype was recorded a few times. The chain joins TRBV6-6 to TRBJ1-5; 7 nucleotides line up with TRBD1. The J segment lost 1 base and the V segment lost 5 bases, leaving 11 bases of the junction unmatched. CDR1 is MNHNY and CDR2 is SVGAGI in the germline V gene (reference sequence). There are 17 residues in the CDR3. The chain's CDR3 is CASSELQGSSSNQPQHF. DNA of the CDR3: TGTGCCAGCAGTGAGCTACAGGGGTCTTCGAGCAATCAGCCCCAGCATTTT.

This clonotype was found a few times. V and J are TRBV27 and TRBJ2-7, with D perhaps given as TRBD1 or TRBD2 (5 bases each). This CDR3 is built from 15 residues. The V end lost 5 bases, the J end lost 1 base, and 15 bases lay between the germline ends. From germline, CDR1 is MNHEY and CDR2 SMNVEV (reference sequence). In DNA form, the CDR3 reads TGTGCCAGCAGTCCCTACCCGGGGCGTTCCTACGAGCAGTACTTC. Translating it yields CASSPYPGRSYEQYF.

The sample holds many counts of this clonotype. The chain combines TRBV24-1 with TRBJ2-3, with TRBD2 as a possible D gene (6 bases). The CDR3 spans 13 residues. Germline V CDR1 and CDR2: KGHDR, SFDVKD. Trimming removed 4 bases from V and 6 bases from J, with 10 bases in between. Here the CDR3 reads CATSDTLADTQYF. The CDR3 coding sequence is TGTGCCACCAGTGACACACTAGCCGATACGCAGTATTTT.

This chain links TRBV25-1 with TRBJ2-7; TRBD1 aligns across 8 bases. The CDR3 is 13 residues long. V lost 4 bases, J lost 2 bases, and 1 base stayed unmatched. Germline loops: CDR1 MGHDK, CDR2 SYGVNS. The CDR3 bases are TGTGCCAGCAGTGGGACAGGGACCTACGAGCAGTACTTC. Residues: CASSGTGTYEQYF.

The chain is built from TRBV30 and TRBJ1-1; TRBD1 is a possible D gene (6 bases). This CDR3 comprises 13 residues. Per the germline V gene, CDR1 is GTSNPN and CDR2 is SVGIG (reference sequence). V was cut by 0 bases and J by 4 bases, with 9 bases left in between. The CDR3, as DNA: TGTGCCTGGAGTGTCCAGGGGAGCACTGAAGCTTTCTTT. Amino acids: CAWSVQGSTEAFF. Filled out from reference TRBV30 and TRBJ1-1, the complete variable domain reads SQTIHQWPATLVQPVGSPLSLECTVEGTSNPNLYWYRQAAGRGLQLLFYSVGIGQISSEVPQNLSASRPQDRQFILSSKKLLLSDSGFYLCAWSVQGSTEAFFGQGTRLTVV.

J is TRBJ2-3 and V is TRBV7-9; D not certain. CDR1 is SEHNR, CDR2 FQNEAQ, per germline (reference sequence). Trimming stripped 4 bases from V and 4 bases from J, with 9 bases between. The length of the CDR3 is 13 residues. For the CDR3, the DNA is TGTGCCAGCAGCTCGACGCCATCAGATACGCAGTATTTT. Protein product: CASSSTPSDTQYF.

This clonotype showed up just a few times. The genes are TRBV6-2 or TRBV6-3 and TRBJ2-6; D gene ambiguous. Between the trimmed V and J ends, which lost 6 bases and 2 bases, there was a span of 8 bases. The germline V gene encodes CDR1 MNHEY and CDR2 SVGEGT. The CDR3 sequence is 14 residues long. Here the CDR3 reads CASSAPAGANVLTF. The CDR3 coding sequence is TGTGCCAGCAGCGCCCCGGCTGGGGCCAACGTCCTGACTTTC.

V usage is TRBV6-6 and J usage is TRBJ1-1; 7 nucleotides agree with TRBD1. CDR1 is MNHNY, CDR2 SVGAGI, per germline (reference sequence). Losses at the gene ends were 1 base for V and 2 bases for J; bases not matched to a gene: 1. The CDR3 sequence is 14 residues long. The CDR3 nucleotides are TGTGCCAGCAGTTACTGGGACAGCAACACTGAAGCTTTCTTT. As protein: CASSYWDSNTEAFF.

This chain connects TRBV5-1 to TRBJ2-2; TRBD2 is a possible D gene (6 bases). V dropped 4 bases and J dropped 1 base, with 11 bases sitting between them. This CDR3 contains 15 residues. The germline CDR1 and CDR2 sequences are SGHRS and YFSETQ. For the CDR3, the DNA is TGCGCCAGCAGCACCGGGACTGTGAACACCGGGGAGCTGTTTTTT. The encoded protein is CASSTGTVNTGELFF. Filled out from reference TRBV5-1 and TRBJ2-2, the complete variable domain reads KAGVTQTPRYLIKTRGQQVTLSCSPISGHRSVSWYQQTPGQGLQFLFEYFSETQRNKGNFPGRFSGRQFSNSRSEMNVSTLELGDSALYLCASSTGTVNTGELFFGEGSRLTVL.